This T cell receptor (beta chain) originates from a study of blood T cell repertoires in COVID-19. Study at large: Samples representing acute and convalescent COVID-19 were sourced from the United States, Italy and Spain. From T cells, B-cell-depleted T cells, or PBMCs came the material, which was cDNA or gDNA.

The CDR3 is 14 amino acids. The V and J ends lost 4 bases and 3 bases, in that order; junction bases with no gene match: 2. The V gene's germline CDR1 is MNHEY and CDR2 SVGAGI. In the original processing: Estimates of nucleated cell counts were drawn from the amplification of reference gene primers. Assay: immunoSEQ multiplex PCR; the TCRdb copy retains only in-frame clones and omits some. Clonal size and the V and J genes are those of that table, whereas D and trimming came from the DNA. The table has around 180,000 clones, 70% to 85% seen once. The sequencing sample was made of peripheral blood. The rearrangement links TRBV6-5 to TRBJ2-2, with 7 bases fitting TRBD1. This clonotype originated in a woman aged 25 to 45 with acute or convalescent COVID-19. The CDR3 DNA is TGTGCCAGCAGTTCCCAGGGGGACACCGGGGAGCTGTTTTTT. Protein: CASSSQGDTGELFF.